The 28 T cell receptor beta chains presented below share a single source sample, sequenced in a study of siplizumab effects on memory and regulatory T cells (dated by TCRdb to between 2018 and 2020). Preparation of the library involved the immunoSEQ multiplex PCR assay. TCRdb took this table from immuneACCESS and kept in-frame rearrangements with V and J called. Such tables lack part of the clones; where checked against another copy, unresolved V genes explain under half of the gap, and the rest is unexplained. Here the sample has tens of thousands of clones; 80% to 95% occur a single time. The ten top clones hold about two fifths of the sample. The sample comprised CD8+ T cells sorted from blood. The receptors were sampled from a human donor in good health.

The chain couples TRBV4-3 to TRBJ2-7; D perhaps matches TRBD1 (6 bases). In germline, CDR1 is LGHNA, CDR2 YSLEER. The CDR3 is 14 residues long. Trimming took off 0 bases at V and 4 bases at J, with 10 bases between the two ends. CDR3 amino acids: CASSQEQGYYEQYF. Written as DNA, the CDR3 is TGCGCCAGCAGCCAAGAACAGGGATATTACGAGCAGTACTTC.

Concerning this clone itself: Different DNA sequences within this sample yield the same CDR3. The chain has TRBV2 and TRBJ2-2; D perhaps matches TRBD1 (5 bases). The CDR3 has 14 amino acids. V was clipped by 6 bases and J by 1 base, with 9 bases between them. Germline loops: CDR1 SNHLY, CDR2 FYNNEI. The chain's CDR3 is CASRWTQNTGELFF. Written as DNA, the CDR3 is TGTGCCAGCAGGTGGACACAGAACACCGGGGAGCTGTTTTTT.

The chain carries TRBV12-5 and TRBJ2-7; D possibly corresponds to TRBD1 (6 bases). V gave up 6 bases and J gave up 0 bases, with 12 bases separating them. Germline lookup yields CDR1 LGHNT and CDR2 FRNRAP. This CDR3 has 14 amino acids. Here the CDR3 DNA reads TGTGCTAGTGGGGAAAAGGACAGCTCCTACGAGCAGTACTTC. It is translated as CASGEKDSSYEQYF.

The genes are TRBV9 and TRBJ1-5; D is unresolved. This CDR3 has 15 amino acids. Looked up from germline, CDR1 is SGDLS and CDR2 is YYNGEE. V lost 0 bases, J lost 4 bases, and 11 bases lay in between. The CDR3 sequence is CASSVGGGWNQPQHF. DNA of the CDR3: TGTGCCAGCAGCGTAGGTGGAGGATGGAATCAGCCCCAGCATTTT. Filled out from reference TRBV9 and TRBJ1-5, the complete variable domain reads DSGVTQTPKHLITATGQRVTLRCSPRSGDLSVYWYQQSLDQGLQFLIQYYNGEERAKGNILERFSAQQFPDLHSELNLSSLELGDSALYFCASSVGGGWNQPQHFGDGTRLSIL.

The CDR3: CASSVARGRGNQPQHF. In nucleotides, the CDR3 is TGTGCCAGCAGTGTAGCCAGGGGGCGGGGCAATCAGCCCCAGCATTTT. This chain connects TRBV25-1 to TRBJ1-5, with 8 bases lining up with TRBD1. The V gene end was trimmed by 4 bases and the J gene end by 2 bases; junction bases not matched to a gene: 7. The CDR3 is made up of 16 amino acids. Germline V gives CDR1 MGHDK, CDR2 SYGVNS.

This chain connects TRBV6-6 to TRBJ2-7, with D perhaps matching TRBD2 (6 bases). From germline, CDR1 is MNHNY and CDR2 SVGAGI (reference sequence). V was cut by 10 bases and J by 0 bases, with 10 bases left in between. This CDR3 comprises 12 residues. This chain's CDR3 is CATGGSSYEQYF. CDR3 DNA sequence: TGTGCCACCGGGGGTAGCTCCTACGAGCAGTACTTC.

The chain carries TRBV7-8 and TRBJ2-5; D is perhaps TRBD2 (5 bases). Germline values: CDR1 SGHVS, CDR2 FQNEAQ. The germline V and J ends were trimmed by 2 bases and 6 bases, with 13 bases remaining between them. The CDR3 spans 14 residues. CDR3 amino acids: CASSLNGILKTQYF. Written as DNA, the CDR3 is TGTGCCAGCAGCTTAAACGGGATTTTGAAGACCCAGTACTTC.

V usage is TRBV7-9 and J usage is TRBJ2-7; no clear D gene. V was cut by 5 bases and J by 2 bases, with 7 bases left in between. Germline loops: CDR1 SEHNR, CDR2 FQNEAQ (reference sequence). CDR3 length: 12 residues. In DNA form, the CDR3 reads TGTGCCAGCAGCCTGGTGCCCTACGAGCAGTACTTC. Translated: CASSLVPYEQYF.

The chain recombines TRBV12-5 with TRBJ1-2, with no clear D. Trimming cost V 5 bases and J 8 bases, with 18 bases left between them. In germline, CDR1 is LGHNT, CDR2 FRNRAP. CDR3 length: 14 residues. In DNA form, the CDR3 reads TGTGCTAGTGGTCTGCCCGGACCGCCGGAAGGCTACACCTTC. Protein: CASGLPGPPEGYTF.

The chain joins TRBV29-1 to TRBJ2-7, with D possibly being TRBD1 (6 bases). The CDR3 runs to 15 residues. The ends were cut back, 1 base at V and 7 bases at J, with 20 bases in the middle. CDR1 and CDR2 (germline): SQVTM, ANQGSEA. This CDR3 reads CSVEGGEHIRGEQYF. The CDR3 nucleotides read TGCAGCGTTGAAGGAGGGGAGCACATAAGGGGGGAGCAGTACTTC.

This clone came up once. This sample includes further DNA sequences coding for the same CDR3. The rearrangement joins TRBV11-3 to TRBJ2-7, with 13 bases aligning to TRBD2. This CDR3 has 17 residues. V lost 1 base to trimming and J lost 5 bases; unmatched junction nucleotides: 8. Per the germline V gene, CDR1 is SGHNT and CDR2 is YENEEA. CDR3 nucleotide sequence: TGTGCCAGCAGCTTAGTCCCCGGACTAGCGGGAGTGAACGAGCAGTACTTC. Its protein product is CASSLVPGLAGVNEQYF.

The chain employs TRBV5-1 and TRBJ1-1; D is ambiguous. Germline V gene lookup returns CDR1 SGHRS and CDR2 YFSETQ. The CDR3 runs to 17 residues. V lost 5 bases and J lost 1, with 21 bases in between. CDR3 region: CASRRRREQPGNTEAFF. In nucleotides, the CDR3 is TGCGCCAGCAGGCGCCGGAGGGAACAACCGGGGAACACTGAAGCTTTCTTT. Full variable domain (rest looked up from reference TRBV5-1 and TRBJ1-1): KAGVTQTPRYLIKTRGQQVTLSCSPISGHRSVSWYQQTPGQGLQFLFEYFSETQRNKGNFPGRFSGRQFSNSRSEMNVSTLELGDSALYLCASRRRREQPGNTEAFFGQGTRLTVV.

CDR3 residues: CASSKLQGSDGYTF. CDR3 bases: TGTGCCAGCAGCAAACTACAGGGTTCCGATGGCTACACCTTC. This chain links TRBV7-2 with TRBJ1-2, with TRBD1 as a possible D gene (6 bases). The V gene lost 5 bases and the J gene lost 6 bases, with 16 bases spanning the gap. This CDR3 spans 14 amino acids. In germline, CDR1 is SGHTA, CDR2 FQGNSA.

The rearrangement joins TRBV9 to TRBJ1-2; 9 nucleotides agree with TRBD1. CDR1 SGDLS and CDR2 YYNGEE come from the germline V gene. The ends lost 3 bases at V and 7 bases at J; junction bases unmatched: 13. This CDR3 has 16 amino acids. The chain's CDR3 is CASSDATRDRVFGYTF. The CDR3 region has the DNA TGTGCCAGCAGCGACGCTACCCGGGACAGGGTCTTTGGCTACACCTTC.

Concerning this clone: This same CDR3 is encoded by further DNA sequences in the sample. The chain uses TRBV27 and TRBJ2-1, with 9 bases matching TRBD1. The J segment lost 2 bases and the V segment lost 5 bases, leaving 4 bases of the junction unmatched. This CDR3 is built from 15 residues. Germline lookup yields CDR1 MNHEY and CDR2 SMNVEV (reference sequence). This chain's CDR3 is CASSPGTGPYNEQFF. The CDR3, as DNA: TGTGCCAGCAGTCCTGGGACAGGGCCCTACAATGAGCAGTTCTTC.

The CDR3 coding sequence is TGCGCCAGCAGCGAATTTGAGGGGCTTTTCACTGAAGCTTTCTTT. Its translation: CASSEFEGLFTEAFF. The chain has TRBV5-1 and TRBJ1-1; tentative D call: TRBD1 (5 bases). Trimming pared 4 bases from V and 4 bases from J, leaving 17 bases between. From germline, CDR1 is SGHRS and CDR2 YFSETQ. CDR3 length: 15 residues.

V usage is TRBV27 and J usage is TRBJ2-7; D ambiguous. CDR1 and CDR2 (germline): MNHEY, SMNVEV (reference sequence). CDR3 length: 14 residues. V lost 4 bases and J 5 bases, leaving 15 bases between the germline ends. In DNA form, the CDR3 reads TGTGCCAGCAGTTACGGCGGTGCTTGGGACGAGCAGTACTTC. Translation: CASSYGGAWDEQYF.

The chain employs TRBV18 and TRBJ2-7; D call uncertain. The CDR3 contains 14 residues. With 3 bases removed from V and 4 bases from J, the gap between germline ends came to 13 bases. Germline CDR1 reads KGHSH; CDR2 reads LQKENI. CDR3: CASSPDSQPYEQYF. The CDR3 region has the DNA TGTGCCAGCTCACCCGACTCGCAGCCTTACGAGCAGTACTTC.

DNA for the CDR3: TGTGCCAGCAGCCCCCCCGAGAACTATGGCTACACCTTC. Amino acids: CASSPPENYGYTF. This chain joins TRBV7-9 and TRBJ1-2; D is uncertain. The CDR3 is made up of 13 amino acids. V was shortened by 5 bases and J by 2 bases, with 9 bases between the two germline ends. Germline CDR1 reads SEHNR; CDR2 reads FQNEAQ (reference sequence). Complete variable domain (other parts from reference TRBV7-9 and TRBJ1-2): DTGVSQNPRHKITKRGQNVTFRCDPISEHNRLYWYRQTLGQGPEFLTYFQNEAQLEKSRLLSDRFSAERPKGSFSTLEIQRTEQGDSAMYLCASSPPENYGYTFGSGTRLTVV.

J is TRBJ2-7 and V is TRBV5-6, with D possibly matching TRBD1 (6 bases). The CDR3 is 14 residues long. Germline CDR1 reads SGHDT; CDR2 reads YYEEEE. Trimming took 0 bases from V and 5 from J, leaving 12 bases between them. For the CDR3, the DNA is TGTGCCAGCAGCTTGGACAGGGCCAATGACGAGCAGTACTTC. This gives the protein CASSLDRANDEQYF. The variable domain in full, completed from reference TRBV5-6 and TRBJ2-7, reads DAGVTQSPTHLIKTRGQQVTLRCSPKSGHDTVSWYQQALGQGPQFIFQYYEEEERQRGNFPDRFSGHQFPNYSSELNVNALLLGDSALYLCASSLDRANDEQYFGPGTRLTVT.

The rearrangement links TRBV10-1 to TRBJ1-1; the D gene is possibly TRBD1 (6 bases). Trimming stripped 6 bases from V and 2 bases from J, with 13 bases between. The CDR3 length is 14 residues. CDR1 is WNHNN, CDR2 SYGVQD, per germline (reference sequence). Here the CDR3 reads CASSPRGANTEAFF. CDR3 DNA: TGCGCCAGCAGCCCCCGGGGGGCTAACACTGAAGCTTTCTTT.

This rearrangement joins TRBV28 to TRBJ1-5, with no clear D. V lost 7 bases and J lost 0, with 25 bases in between. The CDR3 contains 19 residues. CDR1 is MDHEN and CDR2 is SYDVKM in the germline V gene. CDR3 loop: CASTPPLAESPRSNQPQHF. CDR3 nucleotide sequence: TGTGCCAGCACCCCTCCCCTCGCCGAGTCCCCCCGTAGCAATCAGCCCCAGCATTTT.

The V and J genes are TRBV4-1 and TRBJ2-1; 9 bases match TRBD2. This CDR3 region has 16 residues. J lost 9 bases, V lost 5 bases, and 14 bases had no gene match. From germline, CDR1 is MGHRA and CDR2 YSYEKL. CDR3 sequence reads: CASSGLAGVKGGEQFF. CDR3 DNA sequence: TGCGCCAGCAGCGGTTTAGCGGGAGTCAAGGGGGGTGAGCAGTTCTTC.

V is TRBV2 and J is TRBJ1-2; weak D call: TRBD1 (5 bases). In germline, CDR1 is SNHLY, CDR2 FYNNEI. The V gene lost 1 base and the J gene lost 8 bases, with 17 bases spanning the gap. The CDR3 contains 15 residues. This CDR3 reads CASSEGVLAGQGYTF. The CDR3 coding sequence is TGTGCCAGCAGTGAAGGAGTGTTGGCAGGGCAGGGCTACACCTTC.

V is TRBV6-5 and J is TRBJ1-1; 8 positions match TRBD1. Germline loops: CDR1 MNHEY, CDR2 SVGAGI. The trim removed 2 bases at V and 8 bases at J, leaving 4 bases unmatched. The CDR3 is 13 amino acids. The CDR3 DNA reads as TGTGCCAGCAGTTACGGACAGGGTTACGAAGCTTTCTTT. It yields the protein CASSYGQGYEAFF.

The chain joins TRBV11-2 to TRBJ2-7; either TRBD1 or TRBD2 may supply D (5 bases each). From germline, CDR1 is SGHAT and CDR2 FQNNGV. Trimming took off 1 base at V and 5 bases at J, with 6 bases between the two ends. The CDR3 extends over 12 amino acids. The CDR3 here is CASSLVGDEQYF. CDR3 bases: TGTGCCAGCAGCTTAGTGGGGGACGAGCAGTACTTC. Based on the CDR3 plus reference TRBV11-2 and TRBJ2-7, the full variable domain is EAGVAQSPRYKIIEKRQSVAFWCNPISGHATLYWYQQILGQGPKLLIQFQNNGVVDDSQLPKDRFSAERLKGVDSTLKIQPAKLEDSAVYLCASSLVGDEQYFGPGTRLTVT.

This chain uses TRBV13 with TRBJ2-7; possibly TRBD1 or TRBD2 for D (5 bases each). The CDR3 extends over 13 amino acids. Germline-derived CDR1 and CDR2 are PRHDT and FYEKMQ (reference sequence). Deletions cut 5 bases from V and 2 bases from J, with 10 bases between. The CDR3 region is CASSPWGTYEQYF. Here the CDR3 DNA reads TGTGCCAGCAGCCCCTGGGGGACCTACGAGCAGTACTTC.

The sample holds one count of this clone. The chain couples TRBV27 to TRBJ2-7; no firm D call. Per the germline V gene, CDR1 is MNHEY and CDR2 is SMNVEV (reference sequence). The CDR3 runs to 14 residues. Trimming stripped 3 bases from V and 6 bases from J, with 15 bases between. The CDR3 bases are TGTGCCAGCAGTTTGAGTTATACCCCCGGCGAGCAGTACTTC. As protein: CASSLSYTPGEQYF.